The 8 T cell receptor beta chains given below trace back to one sample, sequenced in a study of T cell responses to AZD1222 COVID-19 vaccine. Clones were read by immunoSEQ multiplex PCR, and TCRdb kept only the in-frame ones, dropping some. The data show approximately 120,000 clones, 85% to 90% seen once. The sample in question was peripheral blood, obtained on day 0 of MenACWY control vaccination. All receptors come from an adult in good health.

This chain uses TRBV2 with TRBJ1-5, with 10 bases identical to TRBD1. The V segment lost 7 bases and the J segment 6 bases; nucleotides outside the gene matches: 3. This CDR3 spans 13 amino acids. Germline CDR1 is SNHLY and CDR2 is FYNNEI. The CDR3 reads CASTRTGGQPQHF. The CDR3 DNA is TGTGCCAGCACCCGGACAGGGGGTCAGCCCCAGCATTTT.

This chain uses TRBV11-2 with TRBJ2-2, with 11 bases matching TRBD2. V lost 2 bases, J lost 5 bases, and 7 bases stayed unmatched. CDR1 and CDR2 (germline): SGHAT, FQNNGV. This CDR3 is built from 17 residues. DNA for the CDR3: TGTGCCAGCAGCTTAATAGCGGGAGGGCGGAGAACCGGGGAGCTGTTTTTT. It encodes CASSLIAGGRRTGELFF.

The chain has TRBV25-1 and TRBJ2-3; the match to TRBD2 covers 7 bases. This CDR3 region has 16 residues. Trimming removed 3 bases from V and 0 bases from J; junction bases left unmatched: 6. Per germline, CDR1 MGHDK and CDR2 SYGVNS. CDR3 residues: CASSDTSGASTDTQYF. CDR3 DNA sequence: TGTGCCAGCAGTGACACGAGCGGGGCAAGCACAGATACGCAGTATTTT. Together with reference TRBV25-1 and TRBJ2-3, the CDR3 gives the full variable domain: EADIYQTPRYLVIGTGKKITLECSQTMGHDKMYWYQQDPGMELHLIHYSYGVNSTEKGDLSSESTVSRIRTEHFPLTLESARPSHTSQYLCASSDTSGASTDTQYFGPGTRLTVL.

The CDR3 loop reads CASRPSTTYGYTF. Written as DNA, the CDR3 is TGCGCCAGCAGGCCTTCGACAACCTATGGCTACACCTTC. V and J are TRBV4-3 and TRBJ1-2; D is uncertain. The CDR3 length is 13 residues. Deletions cut 6 bases from V and 4 bases from J, with 12 bases between. Germline loops: CDR1 LGHNA, CDR2 YSLEER.

The chain couples TRBV27 to TRBJ2-1, with D unclear. This CDR3 comprises 12 residues. Per germline, CDR1 MNHEY and CDR2 SMNVEV (reference sequence). V was trimmed by 5 bases and J by 8 bases, leaving 10 bases between them. CDR3 sequence: CASSHSGHEQFF. DNA for the CDR3: TGTGCCAGCAGTCACTCCGGCCATGAGCAGTTCTTC.

This clone was detected once. This chain joins TRBV7-2 and TRBJ2-2, with D unresolved. There are 13 residues in the CDR3. The germline V gene encodes CDR1 SGHTA and CDR2 FQGNSA. Trimming took 3 bases from V and 6 from J, leaving 8 bases between them. The CDR3 protein is CASSFVRAGELFF. CDR3 sequence (DNA): TGTGCCAGCAGCTTTGTTCGGGCCGGGGAGCTGTTTTTT. Full variable domain (missing parts from reference TRBV7-2 and TRBJ2-2): GAGVSQSPSNKVTEKGKDVELRCDPISGHTALYWYRQSLGQGLEFLIYFQGNSAPDKSGLPSDRFSAERTGGSVSTLTIQRTQQEDSAVYLCASSFVRAGELFFGEGSRLTVL.

The V and J genes are TRBV6-5 and TRBJ2-1; 8 bases map to TRBD2. The V segment lost 9 bases and the J segment 6 bases; nucleotides outside the gene matches: 10. CDR3 length: 14 amino acids. The germline CDR1 and CDR2 sequences are MNHEY and SVGAGI. The DNA of the CDR3 is TGTGCCAGTCCGGGGACTAGTGTGGGCAATGAGCAGTTCTTC. Translated: CASPGTSVGNEQFF.

In this sample, this clone turned up once. The chain combines TRBV11-3 with TRBJ1-1; D remains unclear. CDR1 and CDR2 (germline): SGHNT, YENEEA. The CDR3 is 14 amino acids. Between the trimmed V and J ends, which lost 0 bases and 5 bases, there was a span of 10 bases. CDR3 coding DNA: TGTGCCAGCAGCTTAGAGGGAGGTGGAACTGAAGCTTTCTTT. Its protein product is CASSLEGGGTEAFF.